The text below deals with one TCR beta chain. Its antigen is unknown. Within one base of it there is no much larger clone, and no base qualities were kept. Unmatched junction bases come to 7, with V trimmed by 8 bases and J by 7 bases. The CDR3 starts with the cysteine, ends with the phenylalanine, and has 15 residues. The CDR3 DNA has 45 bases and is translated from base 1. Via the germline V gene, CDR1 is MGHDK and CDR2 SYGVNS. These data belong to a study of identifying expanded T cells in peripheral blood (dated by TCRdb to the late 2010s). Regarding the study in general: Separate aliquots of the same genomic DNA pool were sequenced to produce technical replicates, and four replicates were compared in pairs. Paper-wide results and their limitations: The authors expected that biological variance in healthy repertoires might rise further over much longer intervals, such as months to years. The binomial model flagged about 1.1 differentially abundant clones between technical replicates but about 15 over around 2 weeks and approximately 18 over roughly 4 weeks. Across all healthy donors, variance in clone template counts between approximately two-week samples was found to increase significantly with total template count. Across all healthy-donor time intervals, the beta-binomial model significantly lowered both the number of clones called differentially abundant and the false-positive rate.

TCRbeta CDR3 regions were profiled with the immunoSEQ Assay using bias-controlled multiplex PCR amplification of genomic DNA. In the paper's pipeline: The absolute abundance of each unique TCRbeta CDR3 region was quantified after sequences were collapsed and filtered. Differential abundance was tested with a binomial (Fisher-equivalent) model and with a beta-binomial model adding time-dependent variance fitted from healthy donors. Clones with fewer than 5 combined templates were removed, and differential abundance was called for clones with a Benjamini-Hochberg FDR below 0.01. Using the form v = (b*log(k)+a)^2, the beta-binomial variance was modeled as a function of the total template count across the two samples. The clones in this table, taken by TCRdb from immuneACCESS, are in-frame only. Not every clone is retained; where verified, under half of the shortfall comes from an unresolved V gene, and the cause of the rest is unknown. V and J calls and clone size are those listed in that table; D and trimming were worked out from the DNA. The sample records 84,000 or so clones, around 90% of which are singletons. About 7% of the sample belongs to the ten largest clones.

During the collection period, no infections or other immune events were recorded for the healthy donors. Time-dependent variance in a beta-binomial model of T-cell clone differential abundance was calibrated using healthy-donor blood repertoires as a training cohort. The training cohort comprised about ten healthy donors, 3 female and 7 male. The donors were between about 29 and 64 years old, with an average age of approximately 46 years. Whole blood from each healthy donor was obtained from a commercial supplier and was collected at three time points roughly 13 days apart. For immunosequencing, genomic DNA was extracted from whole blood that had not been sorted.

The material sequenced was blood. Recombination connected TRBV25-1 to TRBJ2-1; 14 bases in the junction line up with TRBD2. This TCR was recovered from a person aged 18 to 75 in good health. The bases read TGTGCCAGCGGGGGACTAGCGGGAGTGTTAAATGAGCAGTTCTTC. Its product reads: CASGGLAGVLNEQFF. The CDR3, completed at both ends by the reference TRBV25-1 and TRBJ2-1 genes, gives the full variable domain EADIYQTPRYLVIGTGKKITLECSQTMGHDKMYWYQQDPGMELHLIHYSYGVNSTEKGDLSSESTVSRIRTEHFPLTLESARPSHTSQYLCASGGLAGVLNEQFFGPGTRLTVL.